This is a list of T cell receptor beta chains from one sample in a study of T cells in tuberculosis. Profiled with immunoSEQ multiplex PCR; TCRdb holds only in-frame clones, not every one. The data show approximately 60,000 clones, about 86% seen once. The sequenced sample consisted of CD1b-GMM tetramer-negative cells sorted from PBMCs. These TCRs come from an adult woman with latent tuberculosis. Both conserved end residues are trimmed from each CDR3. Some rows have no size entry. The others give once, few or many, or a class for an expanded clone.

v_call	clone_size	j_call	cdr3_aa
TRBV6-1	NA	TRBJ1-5	ASSDRDRGFSNQPQH
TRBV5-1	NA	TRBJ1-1	ASSLAAGKNTEAF
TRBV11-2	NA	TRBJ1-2	ASSLGPDGYT
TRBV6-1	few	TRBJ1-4	ASSGMGTGHEKLF
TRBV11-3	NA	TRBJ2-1	ASSLGGVTGNEQF
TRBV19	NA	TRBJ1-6	ASSLRGDSPLH
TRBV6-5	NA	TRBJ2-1	ASAGGNNEQF
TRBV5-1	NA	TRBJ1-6	ASSLPGQGAGNSPLH
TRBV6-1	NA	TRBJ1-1	ASSQVTEAF
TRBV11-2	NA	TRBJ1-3	ASSPDRTARNTIY
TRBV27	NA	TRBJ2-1	ASSFPTSGGTNEQF
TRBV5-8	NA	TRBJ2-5	ASSPSEETQY
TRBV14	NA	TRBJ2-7	ASSQEWAGYQVGLPYEQY
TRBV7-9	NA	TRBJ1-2	ASSPPGYGYT
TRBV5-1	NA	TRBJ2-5	ASSPGQHQETQY
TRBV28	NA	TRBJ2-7	ASSHRDRSEQY
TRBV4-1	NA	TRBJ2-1	ASSHIVSEQF
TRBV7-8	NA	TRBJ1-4	ASSLGGEKLF
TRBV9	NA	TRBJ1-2	ASSATGKEKNGYT
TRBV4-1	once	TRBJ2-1	ASSQDLGSLAQF
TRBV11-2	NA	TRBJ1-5	ASSRTGLEEPQH
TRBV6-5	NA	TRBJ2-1	ASSYSPGRDEQF
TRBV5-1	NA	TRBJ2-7	ASSLAGGPSSYEQY
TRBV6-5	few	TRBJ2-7	ASSYFGDRVYEQY
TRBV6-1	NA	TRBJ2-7	ASSSAGGPYEQY